This T cell receptor beta chain was found in a study of OX40 agonist ivuxolimab in advanced cancers. Trimming cost V 2 bases and J 4 bases, with 12 bases left between them. This CDR3 has 14 amino acids. Germline V gene sequence: CDR1 SGHDT, CDR2 YYEEEE. This table comes from immunoSEQ multiplex PCR, and its TCRdb copy is limited to in-frame clones, with some not included. The sample carries approximately 96,000 clones, 80% to 95% recorded once. This TCR was recovered from an adult with an advanced solid tumor such as melanoma, head and neck, liver or kidney cancer. The material was CD4+ or CD8+ T cells sorted from blood, obtained in a trial of the OX40 agonist ivuxolimab. The rearrangement joins TRBV5-6 to TRBJ1-1; D is perhaps TRBD1 (6 bases). The CDR3 spells CASSFWGAFTEAFF. Written as DNA, the CDR3 is TGTGCCAGCAGCTTTTGGGGGGCGTTCACTGAAGCTTTCTTT.